This T cell receptor beta chain was documented in a study of blood T cell repertoires in COVID-19. In the study overall: In each case, the material was cDNA or gDNA derived from T cells, B-cell-depleted T cells, or PBMCs.

CDR1 is MDHEN and CDR2 is SYDVKM in the germline V gene. V was pared by 5 bases and J by 1 base, with 12 bases between. The CDR3 sequence is 15 residues long. Seattle's enrolled individuals joined amid active infection and were then monitored longitudinally. As handled by the study authors: Amplification from reference gene primers served as the basis for estimated nucleated cell counts. Using immunoSEQ multiplex PCR, the repertoire was profiled, and TCRdb retains in-frame clones only, with some absent. For V, J and clone size, that table is used; D and trimming come from the DNA. The sample has about 94,000 clones; 74% are singletons.

Sequencing was done on a sample of peripheral blood. The V call is TRBV28, the J call TRBJ1-3; the D is unclear. The sequence derives from a man aged 70-80 years with COVID-19, enrolled during active disease. The DNA of the CDR3 is TGTGCCAGCAGTCCCTCCCGGGTGTCTGGAAACACCATATATTTT. Amino acids: CASSPSRVSGNTIYF. Supplemented by reference TRBV28 and TRBJ1-3, the full variable domain reads DVKVTQSSRYLVKRTGEKVFLECVQDMDHENMFWYRQDPGLGLRLIYFSYDVKMKEKGDIPEGYSVSREKKERFSLILESASTNQTSMYLCASSPSRVSGNTIYFGEGSWLTVV.